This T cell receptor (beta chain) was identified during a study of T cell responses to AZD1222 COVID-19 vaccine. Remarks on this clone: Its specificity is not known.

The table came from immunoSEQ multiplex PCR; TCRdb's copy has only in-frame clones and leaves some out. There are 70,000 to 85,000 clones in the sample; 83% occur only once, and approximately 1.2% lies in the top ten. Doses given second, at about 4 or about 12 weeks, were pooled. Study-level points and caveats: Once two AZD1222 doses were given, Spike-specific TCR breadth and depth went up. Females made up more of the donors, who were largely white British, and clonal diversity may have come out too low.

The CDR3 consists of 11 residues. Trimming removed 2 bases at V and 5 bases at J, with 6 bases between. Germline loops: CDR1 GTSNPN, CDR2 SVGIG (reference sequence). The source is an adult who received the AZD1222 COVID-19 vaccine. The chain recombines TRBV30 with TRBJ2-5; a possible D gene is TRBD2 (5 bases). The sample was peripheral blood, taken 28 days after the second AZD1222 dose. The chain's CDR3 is CAWSRGETQYF. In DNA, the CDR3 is TGTGCCTGGAGTCGCGGGGAGACCCAGTACTTC.